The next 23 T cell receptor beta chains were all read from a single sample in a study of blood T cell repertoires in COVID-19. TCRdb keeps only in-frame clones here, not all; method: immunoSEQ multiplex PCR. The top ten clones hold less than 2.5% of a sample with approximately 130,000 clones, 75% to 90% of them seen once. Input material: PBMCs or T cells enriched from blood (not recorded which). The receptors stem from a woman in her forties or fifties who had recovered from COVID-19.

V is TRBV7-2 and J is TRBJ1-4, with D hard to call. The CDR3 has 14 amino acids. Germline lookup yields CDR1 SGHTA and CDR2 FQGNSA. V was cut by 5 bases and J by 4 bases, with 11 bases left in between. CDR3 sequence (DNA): TGTGCCAGCAGCCGCACGGGTTTTAATGAAAAACTGTTTTTT. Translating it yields CASSRTGFNEKLFF.

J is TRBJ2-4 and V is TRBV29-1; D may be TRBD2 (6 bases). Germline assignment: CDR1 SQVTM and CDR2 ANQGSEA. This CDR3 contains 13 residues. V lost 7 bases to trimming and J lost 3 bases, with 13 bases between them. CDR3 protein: CSGKEGLKNIQYF. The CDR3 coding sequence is TGCAGCGGGAAGGAGGGTCTCAAAAACATTCAGTACTTC.

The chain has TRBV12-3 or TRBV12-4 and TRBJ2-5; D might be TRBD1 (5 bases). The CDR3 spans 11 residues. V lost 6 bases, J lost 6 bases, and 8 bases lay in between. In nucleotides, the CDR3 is TGTGCCAGCAGCCAGGGAAAGACCCAGTACTTC. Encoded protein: CASSQGKTQYF.

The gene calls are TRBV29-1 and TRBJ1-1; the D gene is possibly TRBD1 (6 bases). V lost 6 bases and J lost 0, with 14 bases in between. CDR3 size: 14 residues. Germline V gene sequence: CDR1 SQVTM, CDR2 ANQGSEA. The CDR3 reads CSVHDDRLNTEAFF. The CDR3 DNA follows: TGCAGCGTGCACGATGACAGGCTGAACACTGAAGCTTTCTTT.

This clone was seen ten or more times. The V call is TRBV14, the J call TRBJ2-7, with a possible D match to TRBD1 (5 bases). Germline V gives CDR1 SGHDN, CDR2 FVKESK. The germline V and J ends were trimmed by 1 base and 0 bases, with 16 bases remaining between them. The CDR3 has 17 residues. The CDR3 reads CASSQGVGQTTSYEQYF. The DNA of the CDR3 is TGTGCCAGCAGCCAAGGGGTAGGACAAACGACCTCCTACGAGCAGTACTTC.

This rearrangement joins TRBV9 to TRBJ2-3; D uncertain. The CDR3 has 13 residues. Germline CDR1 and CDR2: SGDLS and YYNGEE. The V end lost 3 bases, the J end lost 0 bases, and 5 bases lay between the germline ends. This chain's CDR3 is CASSATSTDTQYF. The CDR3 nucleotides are TGTGCCAGCAGCGCTACTAGCACAGATACGCAGTATTTT.

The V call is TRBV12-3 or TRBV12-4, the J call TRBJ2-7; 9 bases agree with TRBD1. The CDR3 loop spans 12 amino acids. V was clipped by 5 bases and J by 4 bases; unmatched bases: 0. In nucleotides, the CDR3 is TGTGCCAGCAGTGGGACAGGGTACGAGCAGTACTTC. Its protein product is CASSGTGYEQYF.

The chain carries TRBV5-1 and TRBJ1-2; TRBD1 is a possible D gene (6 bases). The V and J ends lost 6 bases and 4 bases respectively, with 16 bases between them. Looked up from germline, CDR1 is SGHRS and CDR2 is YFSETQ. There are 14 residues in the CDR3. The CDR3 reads CASKDTGQSYGYTF. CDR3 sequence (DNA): TGCGCCAGCAAGGACACAGGACAGTCCTATGGCTACACCTTC.

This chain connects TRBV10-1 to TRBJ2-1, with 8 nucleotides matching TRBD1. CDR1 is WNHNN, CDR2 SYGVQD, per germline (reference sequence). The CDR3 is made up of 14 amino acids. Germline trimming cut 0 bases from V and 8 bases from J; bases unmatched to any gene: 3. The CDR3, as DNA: TGCGCCAGCAGTGAGTCGACAGGGGCGGATGAGCAGTTCTTC. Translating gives CASSESTGADEQFF.

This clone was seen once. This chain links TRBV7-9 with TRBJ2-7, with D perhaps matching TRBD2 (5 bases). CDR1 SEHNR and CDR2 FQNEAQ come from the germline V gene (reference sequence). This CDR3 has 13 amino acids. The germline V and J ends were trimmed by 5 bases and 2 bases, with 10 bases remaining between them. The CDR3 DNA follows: TGTGCCAGCAGCACGGACTTAGCCTACGAGCAGTACTTC. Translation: CASSTDLAYEQYF.

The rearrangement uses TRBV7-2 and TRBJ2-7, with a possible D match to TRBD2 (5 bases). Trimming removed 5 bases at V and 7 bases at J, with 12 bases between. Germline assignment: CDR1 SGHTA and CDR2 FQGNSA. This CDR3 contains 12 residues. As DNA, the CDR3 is TGTGCCAGCAGCACGCGGGTGCGAGAGCAGTACTTC. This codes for CASSTRVREQYF.

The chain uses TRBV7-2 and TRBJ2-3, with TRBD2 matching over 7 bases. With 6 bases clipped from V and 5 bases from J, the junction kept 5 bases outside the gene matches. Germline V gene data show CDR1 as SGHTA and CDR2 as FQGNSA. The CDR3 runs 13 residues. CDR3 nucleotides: TGTGCCAGCAGTCCCCGGGAGGAAGATACGCAGTATTTT. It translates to CASSPREEDTQYF.

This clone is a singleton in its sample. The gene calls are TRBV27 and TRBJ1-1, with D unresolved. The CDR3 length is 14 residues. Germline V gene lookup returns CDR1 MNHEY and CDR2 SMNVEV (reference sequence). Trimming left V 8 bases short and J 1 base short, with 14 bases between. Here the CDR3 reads CASLSGLGNTEAFF. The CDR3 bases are TGTGCCAGCCTATCCGGGTTAGGGAACACTGAAGCTTTCTTT.

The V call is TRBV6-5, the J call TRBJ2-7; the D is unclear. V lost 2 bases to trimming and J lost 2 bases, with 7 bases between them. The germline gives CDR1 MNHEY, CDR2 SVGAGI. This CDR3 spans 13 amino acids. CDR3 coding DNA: TGTGCCAGCAGTTACAGCCAAGCCTACGAGCAGTACTTC. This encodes CASSYSQAYEQYF.

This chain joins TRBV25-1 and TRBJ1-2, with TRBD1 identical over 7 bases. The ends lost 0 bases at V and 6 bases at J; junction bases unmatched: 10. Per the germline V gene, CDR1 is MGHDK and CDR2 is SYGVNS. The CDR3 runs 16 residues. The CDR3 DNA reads TGTGCCAGCAGTGAATATCTCGGGCAGGGGGGCCATGGCTACACCTTC. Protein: CASSEYLGQGGHGYTF.

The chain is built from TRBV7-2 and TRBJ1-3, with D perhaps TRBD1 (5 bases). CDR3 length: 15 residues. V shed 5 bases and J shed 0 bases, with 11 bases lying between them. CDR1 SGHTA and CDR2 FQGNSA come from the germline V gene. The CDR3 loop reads CASSRQSISGNTIYF. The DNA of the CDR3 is TGTGCCAGCAGCAGACAGTCGATCTCTGGAAACACCATATATTTT. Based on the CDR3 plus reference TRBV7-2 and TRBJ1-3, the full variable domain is GAGVSQSPSNKVTEKGKDVELRCDPISGHTALYWYRQSLGQGLEFLIYFQGNSAPDKSGLPSDRFSAERTGGSVSTLTIQRTQQEDSAVYLCASSRQSISGNTIYFGEGSWLTVV.

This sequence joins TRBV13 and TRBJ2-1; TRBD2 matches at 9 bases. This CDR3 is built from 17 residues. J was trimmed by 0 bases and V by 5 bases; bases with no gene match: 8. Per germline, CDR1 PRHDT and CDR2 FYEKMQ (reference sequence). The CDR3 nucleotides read TGTGCCAGCAGCCCTCTAGCGGGGCGCAGCTCCTACAATGAGCAGTTCTTC. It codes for CASSPLAGRSSYNEQFF.

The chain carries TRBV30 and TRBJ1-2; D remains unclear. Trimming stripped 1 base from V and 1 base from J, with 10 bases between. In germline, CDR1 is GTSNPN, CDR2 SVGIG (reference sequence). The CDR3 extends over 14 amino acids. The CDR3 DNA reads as TGTGCCTGGAGTGCCCAGGCTGGTAACTATGGCTACACCTTC. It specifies CAWSAQAGNYGYTF.

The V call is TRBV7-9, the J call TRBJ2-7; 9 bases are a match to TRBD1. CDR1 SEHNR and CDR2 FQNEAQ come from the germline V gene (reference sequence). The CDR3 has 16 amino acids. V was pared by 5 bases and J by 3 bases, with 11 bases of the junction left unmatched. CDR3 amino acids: CASSPIRTGGLYEQYF. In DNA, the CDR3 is TGTGCCAGCAGCCCCATCCGAACAGGGGGCCTCTACGAGCAGTACTTC.

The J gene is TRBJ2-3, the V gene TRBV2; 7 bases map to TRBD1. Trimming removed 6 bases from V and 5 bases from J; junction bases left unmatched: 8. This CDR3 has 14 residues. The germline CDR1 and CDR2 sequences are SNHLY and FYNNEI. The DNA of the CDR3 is TGTGCCAGCAGGGCTAGCCCAGGGGGAGATACGCAGTATTTT. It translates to CASRASPGGDTQYF.

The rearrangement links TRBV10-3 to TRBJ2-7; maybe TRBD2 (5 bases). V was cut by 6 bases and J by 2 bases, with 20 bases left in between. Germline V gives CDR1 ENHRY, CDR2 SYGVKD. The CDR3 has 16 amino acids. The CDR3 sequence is CAISGLTFSMPYEQYF. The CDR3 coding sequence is TGTGCCATCAGCGGACTGACATTTTCGATGCCCTACGAGCAGTACTTC.

The DNA of the CDR3 is TGTGCCAGCAGCTTAAATGGCGGTCGTGGTGGCTACACCTTC. Amino acids: CASSLNGGRGGYTF. This rearrangement joins TRBV7-2 to TRBJ1-2; no clear D gene. Germline lookup yields CDR1 SGHTA and CDR2 FQGNSA. This CDR3 is 14 amino acids long. Trimming cost V 2 bases and J 7 bases, with 14 bases left between them. The whole variable domain, remainder taken from reference TRBV7-2 and TRBJ1-2, is GAGVSQSPSNKVTEKGKDVELRCDPISGHTALYWYRQSLGQGLEFLIYFQGNSAPDKSGLPSDRFSAERTGGSVSTLTIQRTQQEDSAVYLCASSLNGGRGGYTFGSGTRLTVV.

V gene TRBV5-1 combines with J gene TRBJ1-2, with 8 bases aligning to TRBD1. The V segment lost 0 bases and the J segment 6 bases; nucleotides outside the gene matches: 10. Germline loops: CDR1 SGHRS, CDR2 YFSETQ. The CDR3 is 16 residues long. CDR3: CASSLEHGQGEDGYTF. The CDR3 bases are TGCGCCAGCAGCTTGGAACACGGACAGGGTGAGGATGGCTACACCTTC.